This TCR beta chain emerged from a study of shared clonotypes between healthy human individuals (dated by TCRdb to the early 2020s). For the study in its entirety: Two women and a few men aged 18 to 49 years were included in the cohort. Per donor, three plates each were used for CD4 naive and CD4 memory, two for CD8 naive, and one for CD8 memory. Blood TCR repertoires of five healthy adults were deeply sequenced to estimate repertoire size and the extent of clonotype sharing between individuals. To increase sequencing depth and limit assay-specific biases, TCR repertoire library preparation and sequencing were carried out by different laboratories using diverse techniques. Between about 0.85 and 9.5 billion PBMCs per donor were obtained by leukapheresis. Beyond this particular receptor, the publication reports: Sampling was restricted to blood, and TCR repertoires in tissue are likely to differ from TCR repertoires in blood. Around 5.4% of naive CD4, around 3.5% of naive CD8, about 2.4% of memory CD4, and about 0.4% of memory CD8 clonotypes were shared across several donors. Based on pairwise subsampling, the degree of clonotype sharing among donors was expected to be affected by sequencing depth. Even with the large sequencing depth, rarefaction of the sorted-subset datasets indicated that sequencing was incomplete. Compared with non-shared clonotypes, the clonotypes found in all four sorted-subset donors had higher generation probabilities. Estimated clonotype richness was generally larger for naive than for memory subsets. The small number of donors limited the genetic and exposure-history diversity represented.

Details on this clone: The antigen this receptor binds is unknown. Per-nucleotide qualities are absent, and no much larger clonotype sits a single base away.

From the cysteine through the phenylalanine, the CDR3 covers 16 amino acids. CDR3 DNA only is kept here, 48 bases in frame from base 1. Reading the germline V gene gives CDR1 SGHDT and CDR2 YYEEEE. Cut back by 2 bases and 3 bases, the V and J ends lie 16 bases apart. Using the deep immunoSEQ assay, multiplex PCR amplified TCR CDR3 regions from genomic DNA. Genomic DNA extracted from each cell subset was distributed evenly over all wells of several immunoSEQ 96-well plates, and each plate served as one replicate. Each replicate PCR for sorted subsets received about 200 ng genomic DNA, equal to roughly 33,000 T cell genomes. Purified libraries were quantified with a Qubit 3.0 fluorometer, sized on a Bioanalyzer 2100, and re-quantified with the KAPA Library Quantification kit. Every immunoSEQ 96-well plate was sequenced on a dedicated single-read 150-cycle Illumina NextSeq 550 flow cell. From the authors' description of their analysis: The immunoSEQ output contained only junctional sequences without quality scores, so filtering could not match that applied to full-length reads. Sequences were annotated with PyIR, a Python wrapper for IgBLAST v1.9, using IMGT germline references to assign V/J genes and CDR3. Reads were removed for weak V/J assignments (E-value above 1e-6), missing CDR3, stop codons, out-of-frame junctions, or ambiguous translated residues. A V3J clonotype was defined by an identical inferred V gene, J gene, and CDR3 amino acid sequence. Percentage overlap between repertoires was computed as shared unique clonotypes divided by the size of the smaller repertoire. RTK rarefaction, the Chao1 estimator, and Recon v2.1 estimates of unobserved clonotypes were used to assess repertoire richness. For all TCRbeta clonotypes obtained by the gDNA method from a few donors, generation probabilities were computed with OLGA. The clones in this table, taken by TCRdb from immuneACCESS, are in-frame only. Not every clone is retained; where verified, under half of the shortfall comes from an unresolved V gene, and the cause of the rest is unknown. The DNA gave D and trimming, while V, J and clone size come from that table. This sample gives a few million clones in total; more than 80% of them show up just once. Together, the top ten hold under 0.45% of the sample.

The donors were healthy, HIV-negative adults with no recently reported acute infections or vaccinations. Every donor was a Caucasian adult residing in Nashville, Tennessee, USA. CD4+ T cells were enriched through magnetic negative selection, after which naive cells were positively selected on CD45RA and the remaining negative fraction served as the memory subset. After blood collection by leukapheresis, PBMCs were isolated using Ficoll-Histopaque density gradient centrifugation and then cryopreserved in the vapor phase of liquid nitrogen. Analytical flow cytometry was used to check the purity and quantity of every magnetically sorted T cell population. Genomic DNA was isolated from each sorted fraction and quantified by UV absorbance on a Nanodrop 2000c.

The chain is made from TRBV5-6 and TRBJ2-3; a confident D gene designation cannot be given. Sequencing was done on a sample of naive CD4+ T cells from PBMCs. The label giving this sample's cell subset or site can be read as: CD45RA+ positively selected. This sequence was found in a young man in good health. Some clones in this sample may be carry-over from other donors' samples. DNA sequence: TGTGCCAGCAGCTTTTATGGTGCCGGATTAACAGATACGCAGTATTTT. It specifies CASSFYGAGLTDTQYF.